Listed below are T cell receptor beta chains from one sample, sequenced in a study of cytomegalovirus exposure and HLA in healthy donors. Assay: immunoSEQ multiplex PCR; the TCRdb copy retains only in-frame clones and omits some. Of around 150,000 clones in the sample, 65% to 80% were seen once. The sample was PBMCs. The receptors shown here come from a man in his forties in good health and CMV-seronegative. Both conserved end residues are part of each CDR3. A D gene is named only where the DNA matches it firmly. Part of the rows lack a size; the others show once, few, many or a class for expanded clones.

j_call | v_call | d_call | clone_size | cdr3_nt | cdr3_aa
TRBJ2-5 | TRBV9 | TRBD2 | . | TGTGCCAGCAGCGTTGCGGCGGGGGGGAGGGAGACCCAGTACTTC | CASSVAAGGRETQYF
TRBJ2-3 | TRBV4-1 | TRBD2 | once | TGCGCCAGCAGTGACGACGGTGGGACTAGCGGGATCATGCGAGCGGATACGCAGTATTTT | CASSDDGGTSGIMRADTQYF
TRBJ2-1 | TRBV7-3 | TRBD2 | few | TGTGCCAGCAGCTACGGGGACTATCACAATGAGCAGTTCTTC | CASSYGDYHNEQFF
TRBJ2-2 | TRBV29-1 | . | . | TGCAGCGCCGGGTCGGGCAGGGCGAACACCGGGGAGCTGTTTTTT | CSAGSGRANTGELFF
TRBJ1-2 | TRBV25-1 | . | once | TGTGCCAGCAGTGAATATAGCGGTACATCTAACTATGGCTACACCTTC | CASSEYSGTSNYGYTF
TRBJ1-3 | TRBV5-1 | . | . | TGCGCCAGCAGCTTGGAGGGGACCAGGGGTTCTGGAAACACCATATATTTT | CASSLEGTRGSGNTIYF
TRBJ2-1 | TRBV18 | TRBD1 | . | TGTGCCAGCTCCCCAATGACAGGGGGCAATGAGCAGTTCTTC | CASSPMTGGNEQFF
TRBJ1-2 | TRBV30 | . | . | TGTGCCTGGAGTGGCGGGGGCTATGGCTACACCTTC | CAWSGGGYGYTF
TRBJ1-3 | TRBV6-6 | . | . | TGTGCCAGCATCCTACAGGGCTCTGGAAACACCATATATTTT | CASILQGSGNTIYF
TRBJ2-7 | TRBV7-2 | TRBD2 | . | TGTGCCAGCAGCTTAGAGGCCAGCGGGGGCCCCCGCTACGAGCAGTACTTC | CASSLEASGGPRYEQYF
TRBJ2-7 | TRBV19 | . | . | TGTGCCAGTAGCGATATCCGGACAAGGGCCTACGAGCAGTACTTC | CASSDIRTRAYEQYF
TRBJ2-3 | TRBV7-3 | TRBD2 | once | TGTGCCAGCAGCTTAATGACTAGCGGCACAGATACGCAGTATTTT | CASSLMTSGTDTQYF
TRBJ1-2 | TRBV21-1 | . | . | TGTGCCAGCAGACTAGACATCCACTATGGCTACACCTTC | CASRLDIHYGYTF
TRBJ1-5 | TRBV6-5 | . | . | TGTGCCAGCAGTTACGGGGGGTATCAGCCCCAGCATTTT | CASSYGGYQPQHF
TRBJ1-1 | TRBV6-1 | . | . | TGTGCCAGCGGGAGGCGGGTGAACACTGAAGCTTTCTTT | CASGRRVNTEAFF
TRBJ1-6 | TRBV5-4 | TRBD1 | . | TGTGCCAGCAGCATCGGGACAGGCGGAAATTCACCCCTCCACTTT | CASSIGTGGNSPLHF
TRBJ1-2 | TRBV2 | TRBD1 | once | TGTGCCAGCACCGGGACAGGGGGTAAGGGAGGCTACACCTTC | CASTGTGGKGGYTF
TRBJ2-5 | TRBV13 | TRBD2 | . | TGTGCCAGCAGCCGAACTAGCGGGGGGGACCAAGAGACCCAGTACTTC | CASSRTSGGDQETQYF
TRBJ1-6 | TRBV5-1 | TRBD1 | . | TGCGCCAGCAGCTTGGCCGGGGACAGGGGCGATTCACCCCTCCACTTT | CASSLAGDRGDSPLHF
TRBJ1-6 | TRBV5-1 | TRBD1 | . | TGCGCCAGCAGCCCTTTGGAGGGGGCTTCACCCCTCCACTTT | CASSPLEGASPLHF
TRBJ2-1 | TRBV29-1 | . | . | TGCAGCGGAAAGACCGGGACGGGACAATACAATGAGCAGTTCTTC | CSGKTGTGQYNEQFF
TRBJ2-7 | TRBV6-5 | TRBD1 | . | TGTGCCAGCAGGCGTGGGACAGGTTATCCCTACGAGCAGTACTTC | CASRRGTGYPYEQYF
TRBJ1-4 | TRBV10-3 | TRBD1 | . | TGTGCCATCAGGGCACGACAGGGTGAAAAACTGTTTTTT | CAIRARQGEKLFF
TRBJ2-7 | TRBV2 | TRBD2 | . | TGTGCCAGCAGTGAAGCTTGGGGGGGAGAGCAGTACTTC | CASSEAWGGEQYF
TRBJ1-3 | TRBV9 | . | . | TGTGCCAGCAGCGTTGGGGGCAATACTGGAAACACCATATATTTT | CASSVGGNTGNTIYF
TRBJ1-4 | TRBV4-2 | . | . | TGTGCCAGCAGCCAAGAGCCCGGGGCAACTAATGAAAAACTGTTTTTT | CASSQEPGATNEKLFF
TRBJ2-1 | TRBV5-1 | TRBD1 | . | TGCGCCAGCAGCTTAGGGACAGCCAATGAGCAGTTCTTC | CASSLGTANEQFF
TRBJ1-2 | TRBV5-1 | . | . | TGCGCCAGCAGCTCCGGACATACCTGGGGCTACACCTTC | CASSSGHTWGYTF
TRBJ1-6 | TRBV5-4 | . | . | TGTGCCAGCAGCGGGCAGGGCTCCTATAGTTCACCCCTCCACTTT | CASSGQGSYSSPLHF
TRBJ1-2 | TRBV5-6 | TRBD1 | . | TGTGCCAGCAGCTCCCAGGGACAGTTTGGCTATGGCTACACCTTC | CASSSQGQFGYGYTF
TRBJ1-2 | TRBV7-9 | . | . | TGTGCCAGCAGCTTAGGTGGGGGAGGAGGAGGCTACACCTTC | CASSLGGGGGGYTF
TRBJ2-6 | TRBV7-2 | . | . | TGTGCCAGCAGCCTAAGGGAGTCTGGGGCCAACGTCCTGACTTTC | CASSLRESGANVLTF
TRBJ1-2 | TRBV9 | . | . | TGTGCCAGCAGCGTAGCCTCTAGTGGCTACACCTTC | CASSVASSGYTF
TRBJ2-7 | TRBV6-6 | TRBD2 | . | TGTGCCAGCAGTAAGGGACTAGCGGGGGGGCGGTTCGAGCAGTACTTC | CASSKGLAGGRFEQYF
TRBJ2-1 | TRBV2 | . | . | TGTGCCAGCAGGGAGGGGTCAGTTGCGAATGAGCAGTTCTTC | CASREGSVANEQFF
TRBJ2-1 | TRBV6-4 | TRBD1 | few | TGTGCCAGCAGTGCCACAGGGGAAACCCACTATGAGCAGTTCTTC | CASSATGETHYEQFF
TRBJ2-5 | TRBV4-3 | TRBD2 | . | TGCGCCAGCAGCCAACGTGACAGCGGGGGGGCCAGGGAGACCCAGTACTTC | CASSQRDSGGARETQYF
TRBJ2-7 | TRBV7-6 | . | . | TGTGCCAGCATCACTCACGCCCGACAGGCGCGGACCTACGAGCAGTACTTC | CASITHARQARTYEQYF
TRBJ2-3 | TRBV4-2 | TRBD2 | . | TGTGCCAGCAGCCCATCGGCTAGCGGGGGGGCAGATACGCAGTATTTT | CASSPSASGGADTQYF
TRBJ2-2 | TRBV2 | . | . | TGTGCCAGCAGTGGAGGAAGGCCCTTGGGTACCGGGGGGCTGTTTTTT | CASSGGRPLGTGGLFF
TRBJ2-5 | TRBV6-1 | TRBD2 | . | TGTGCCAGCAGTGAAGCTGCGGGGGGGCAAGAGACCCAGTACTTC | CASSEAAGGQETQYF
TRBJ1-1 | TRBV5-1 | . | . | TGCGCCAGCAGCTTGGAAGGGGTAGGGCAAGGCTTT | CASSLEGVGQGF
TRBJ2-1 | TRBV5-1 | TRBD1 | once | TGCGCCAGCAGCGCAGGGGGCGTTGGACCCTACAATGAGCAGTTCTTC | CASSAGGVGPYNEQFF
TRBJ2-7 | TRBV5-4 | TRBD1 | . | TGTGCCAGCAGCTTGGGGACAGGGCAGACCTACGAGCAGTACTTC | CASSLGTGQTYEQYF
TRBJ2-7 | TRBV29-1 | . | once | TGCAGCGTTGAAGGTGAGACATCTTACGAGCAGTACTTC | CSVEGETSYEQYF
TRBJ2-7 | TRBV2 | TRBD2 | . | TGTGCCAGCAGTGCTACTAGCGGGGCCGAGCAGTACTTC | CASSATSGAEQYF
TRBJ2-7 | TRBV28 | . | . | TGTGCCAGCAGCCCTGCGGCAGTGAGCTCCTACGAGCAGTACTTC | CASSPAAVSSYEQYF
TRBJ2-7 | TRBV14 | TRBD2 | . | TGTGCCAGCAGCCAACGTCCCCAGCGGGGTGAGCAGTACTTC | CASSQRPQRGEQYF